This T cell receptor beta chain stems from a study of CD4 T cell repertoires and nickel (dated by TCRdb to about 2020). The CDR3 runs 15 residues from the cysteine to the phenylalanine. Of the read, only the CDR3 DNA is kept; its 45 bases are in frame from base 1. V drops 3 bases and J drops 4 bases, leaving 13 bases in between. The library relied on RT-PCR. TCRdb records Illumina MiSeq as the sequencer. TCRdb reprocessing: public reads trimmed at Q25 with fastp, clones called with MiXCR, in-frame beta chains kept. Each CDR3 protein gets just one entry, which takes the most common genes and DNA from the rows behind it. This sample is represented by roughly 110 distinct CDR3 sequences; approximately 94% of them were singletons. Roughly 15% of the sample lies in the top ten. Comment on this clonotype: Its antigen is unknown. No clone much larger than this one lies a single base away; base qualities are absent.

The V gene is TRBV12-3 or TRBV12-4 and the J gene is TRBJ2-1, and possibly TRBD2, on 5 matching bases. Source material: CD4+ T cells from blood, not recorded whether cultured. The receptor was isolated from a human donor in a nickel allergy study, with or without nickel allergy (not recorded which). It is not recorded whether this sample comes from one donor or several. DNA sequence: TGTGCCAGCAGTTTCAAAGAGGGTCGGTACAATGAGCAGTTCTTC. It translates to CASSFKEGRYNEQFF.